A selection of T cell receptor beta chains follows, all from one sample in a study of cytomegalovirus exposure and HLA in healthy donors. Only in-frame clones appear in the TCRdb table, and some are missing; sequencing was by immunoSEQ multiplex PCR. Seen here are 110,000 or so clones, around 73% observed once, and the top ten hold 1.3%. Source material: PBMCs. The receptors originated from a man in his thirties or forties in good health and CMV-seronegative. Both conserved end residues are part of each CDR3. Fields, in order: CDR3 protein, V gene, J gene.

CASRGQINEKLFF	TRBV6-1	TRBJ1-4
CASSPRDRTTGELFF	TRBV7-9	TRBJ2-2
CAISEPGQGSDTQYF	TRBV10-3	TRBJ2-3
CASSSSRRAHLEAFF	TRBV11-2	TRBJ1-1
CASSFLLYGQYF	TRBV28	TRBJ2-7
CASSPFTDNQPQHF	TRBV18	TRBJ1-5
CASSQGSGGFYNEQFF	TRBV4-1	TRBJ2-1
CASSLDSTNQPQHF	TRBV11-2	TRBJ1-5
CASSAGLADYNEQFF	TRBV6-6	TRBJ2-1
CASSSDRGDYNEQFF	TRBV2	TRBJ2-1
CASSSMGQGVIYGYTF	TRBV7-9	TRBJ1-2
CASSEGTGGYNEQFF	TRBV6-1	TRBJ2-1
CASSLEGRGGRSETQYF	TRBV13	TRBJ2-5
CASSLGLAGYNQPQHF	TRBV7-9	TRBJ1-5
CASSVGRTGGGGYTF	TRBV9	TRBJ1-2
CASSLEDRSNYGYTF	TRBV5-1	TRBJ1-2
CASTTTGQTNEKLFF	TRBV9	TRBJ1-4
CASSLGTSGRADEQFF	TRBV5-4	TRBJ2-1
CASSPQGSGGGYTF	TRBV5-1	TRBJ1-2
CASSSDSMNTEAFF	TRBV6-5	TRBJ1-1